This T cell receptor beta chain was captured by sequencing in a study of CD8+ T cells in alopecia areata. This sample's treatment: oral pan-JAK inhibitor, 5-10 mg twice daily. Sampling of alopecia areata patients yielded lesional scalp punch biopsies as well as peripheral blood. This CDR3 has 15 residues. Between the trimmed V and J ends, which lost 0 bases and 4 bases, there was a span of 12 bases. Reverse transcribed after extraction, RNA yielded cDNA as the sequencing template. Measured with immunoSEQ multiplex PCR; TCRdb has only the in-frame clones, and not every one. Counted here are around 150,000 clones, around three fifths occurring once; the ten biggest clones make up approximately 14%. About this clone: No antigen is known for it.

Whole-study results and caveats: It was observed that many expanded lesional clones persisted in scalp and blood during tofacitinib. Tofacitinib delivered significant drops in scalp clonality and in expanded CD8+ clones among the top 100. There were also resident alphabeta T cells of normal skin sequenced in scalp samples.

The chain links TRBV23-1 to TRBJ1-1, with D unclear. TRBV23-1 is an open reading frame whose function is uncertain. This TCR was recovered from a human donor with alopecia areata. Material: CD4+ T cells sorted from blood, obtained at week 24, from a patient treated with tofacitinib. This chain's CDR3 is CASSQSGPGVTEAFF. The CDR3 nucleotides read TGCGCCAGCAGTCAATCCGGACCAGGAGTCACTGAAGCTTTCTTT.